Here is one T cell receptor (beta chain) with its context. These data belong to a study of blood T cell repertoires in COVID-19. Authors' processing steps: Scientists estimated how many nucleated cells there were by amplifying reference gene primers. The assay was immunoSEQ multiplex PCR, and TCRdb's table has in-frame clones only and misses some. That table supplies the V and J calls and clone size; D and trimming were determined from the DNA. The data contain some 180,000 clones, 85% to 90% of them singletons. This CDR3 has 13 amino acids. The V end lost 3 bases, the J end lost 5 bases, and 10 bases lay between the germline ends. Germline CDR1 MDHEN, CDR2 SYDVKM.

This rearrangement joins TRBV28 to TRBJ1-2; the D is unclear. This clonotype originated in a man between 40 and 49 years old with active or convalescent COVID-19. Specimen: peripheral blood. As DNA, the CDR3 is TGTGCCAGCAGTTTTCCGGGGAGTTATGGCTACACCTTC. Translating it yields CASSFPGSYGYTF.